This T cell receptor (beta chain) derives from a study of T-cell memory formation after mild COVID-19. The wider study: In these data, TCR clusters were largely donor specific. Broader study findings: CD8+ contracting clones occupied EMRA, while CD4+ ones occupied mainly CM and EM.

As to this clonotype: Its antigen is unknown.

Each CDR3 protein gets one entry after TCRdb re-called the 5' RACE reads with MiXCR. The sample has around 310,000 distinct CDR3 sequences, approximately 15% seen once; the top ten hold 20% to 25%. V gave up 4 bases and J gave up 7 bases; unmatched junction bases: 7. Looked up from germline, CDR1 is SEHNR and CDR2 is FQNEAQ (reference sequence). The CDR3 is made up of 15 amino acids. The receptor was derived from a man aged 18 to 29 who had mild COVID-19 (a few samples of this study predate the infection). Cell type and time point are not known. V usage is TRBV7-9 and J usage is TRBJ2-1; the match to TRBD1 covers 10 bases. Material: PBMCs or a T cell subset sorted from them (not recorded which). The CDR3 DNA reads TGTGCCAGCAGCTCTTCGACAGGGGGCGGGAATGAGCAGTTCTTC. Amino acids: CASSSSTGGGNEQFF. The full variable domain, its missing parts supplied by reference TRBV7-9 and TRBJ2-1, is DTGVSQNPRHKITKRGQNVTFRCDPISEHNRLYWYRQTLGQGPEFLTYFQNEAQLEKSRLLSDRFSAERPKGSFSTLEIQRTEQGDSAMYLCASSSSTGGGNEQFFGPGTRLTVL.